What follows describes a single T cell receptor (beta chain). Its target is unknown. These data belong to a study of CD8 T cells in ankylosing spondylitis. TCRdb re-called the 5' RACE reads with MiXCR, one entry per CDR3 protein. Altogether more than 100,000 distinct CDR3 sequences are present, about an eighth being singletons, with the ten largest covering around 4.3%. Study-wide results and caveats: As for the disease-linked clones, they showed a CD8+ phenotype and occurred at relatively low frequencies in peripheral blood. In ankylosing spondylitis blood, a motif of seven to nine highly homologous TCR beta variants appeared characteristic. Disease-linked clones were reportedly significantly enriched in matched ankylosing spondylitis synovial fluid.

This CDR3 is 12 amino acids long. Germline CDR1 MNHNS, CDR2 SASEGT. Trimming took 2 bases from V and 10 from J, leaving 9 bases between them. Source material: blood, either unsorted or a sorted T cell fraction (not recorded which). The TCR was taken from a female donor with ankylosing spondylitis or in good health (not recorded which). V gene TRBV6-1 combines with J gene TRBJ2-1; D ambiguous. The CDR3 reads CASSEQVGEQFF. CDR3 sequence (DNA): TGTGCCAGCAGTGAACAGGTCGGAGAGCAGTTCTTC.